This TCR beta chain was recovered during a study of cytomegalovirus exposure and HLA in healthy donors. The CDR3 runs 15 residues. Trimming took 7 bases from V and 4 from J; bases not matched to a gene: 8. CDR1 is LNHDA and CDR2 is SQIVND in the germline V gene (reference sequence). Using immunoSEQ multiplex PCR, the repertoire was profiled, and TCRdb retains in-frame clones only, with some absent. The repertoire holds more than 250,000 clones, with about nine tenths as singletons. This receptor was obtained from a woman aged 18-29 years in good health and CMV-seronegative. V is TRBV19 and J is TRBJ2-7; 12 bases line up with TRBD2. Sequencing was performed on PBMCs. CDR3 bases: TGTGCCAGTACCGTGGGGACTAGCGGGCAATACGAGCAGTACTTC. As protein: CASTVGTSGQYEQYF.